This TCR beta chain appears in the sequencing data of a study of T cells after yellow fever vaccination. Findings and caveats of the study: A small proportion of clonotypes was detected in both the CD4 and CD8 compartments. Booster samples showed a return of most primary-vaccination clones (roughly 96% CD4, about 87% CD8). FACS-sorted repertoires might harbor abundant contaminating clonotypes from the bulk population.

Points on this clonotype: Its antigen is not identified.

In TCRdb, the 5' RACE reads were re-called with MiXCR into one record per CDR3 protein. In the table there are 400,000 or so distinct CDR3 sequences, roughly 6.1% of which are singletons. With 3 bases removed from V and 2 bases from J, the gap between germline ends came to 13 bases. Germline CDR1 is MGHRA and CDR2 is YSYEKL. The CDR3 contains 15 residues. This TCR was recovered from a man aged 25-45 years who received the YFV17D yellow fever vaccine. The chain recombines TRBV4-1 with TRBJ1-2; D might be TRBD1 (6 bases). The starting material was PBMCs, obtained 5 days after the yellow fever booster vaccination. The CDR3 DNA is TGCGCCAGCAGCCAGGCCCAAGGGGGGAACTATGGCTACACCTTC. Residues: CASSQAQGGNYGYTF.